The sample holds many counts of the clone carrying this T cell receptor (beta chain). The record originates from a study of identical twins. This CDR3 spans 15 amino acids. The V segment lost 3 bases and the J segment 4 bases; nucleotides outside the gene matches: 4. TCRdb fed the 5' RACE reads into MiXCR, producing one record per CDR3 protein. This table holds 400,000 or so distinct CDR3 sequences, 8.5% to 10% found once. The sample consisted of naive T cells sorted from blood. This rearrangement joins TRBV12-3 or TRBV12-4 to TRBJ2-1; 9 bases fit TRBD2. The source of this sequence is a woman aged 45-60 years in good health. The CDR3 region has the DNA TGTGCCAGCAGTTTTAGTCTAGCGGGATACAATGAGCAGTTCTTC. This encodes CASSFSLAGYNEQFF.